These 3 T cell receptor beta chains came from one sample sequenced in a study of OX40 agonist ivuxolimab in advanced cancers. TCRdb's copy holds only in-frame clones and misses some; the assay was immunoSEQ multiplex PCR. The repertoire holds roughly 56,000 clones, with around 84% as singletons. Sample: CD4+ or CD8+ T cells sorted from blood, taken in a trial of the OX40 agonist ivuxolimab. Receptors originate from an adult with an advanced solid tumor such as melanoma, head and neck, liver or kidney cancer.

This clone was counted a few times. The chain carries TRBV7-9 and TRBJ2-1; tentatively, D is TRBD2 (6 bases). Germline assignment: CDR1 SEHNR and CDR2 FQNEAQ (reference sequence). The CDR3 is 13 amino acids. V shed 5 bases and J shed 3 bases, with 8 bases lying between them. The CDR3, as DNA: TGTGCCAGCAGCATTAGCGGCTACAATGAGCAGTTCTTC. It codes for CASSISGYNEQFF.

This clone was observed once. The chain has TRBV20-1 and TRBJ1-2, with TRBD1 matching 7 bases. Germline V CDR1 and CDR2: DFQATT, SNEGSKA (reference sequence). This CDR3 region has 11 residues. This chain's CDR3 is CRAGTDYGYTF. The DNA for the CDR3 is TGCAGGGCCGGGACAGACTATGGCTACACCTTC.

A few counts support this clone. The V call is TRBV10-3, the J call TRBJ2-7; TRBD1 matches at 10 bases. This CDR3 is built from 17 residues. The V gene end was trimmed by 6 bases and the J gene end by 1 base; junction bases not matched to a gene: 12. The germline V gene encodes CDR1 ENHRY and CDR2 SYGVKD. CDR3 nucleotide sequence: TGTGCCATCAGCCCCGGGACAGGGGCTGCCCCTTCCTACGAGCAGTACTTC. Its translation is CAISPGTGAAPSYEQYF.